A single sample gave rise to the 26 T cell receptor beta chains below, sequenced in a study of immune evolution from preneoplasia to lung adenocarcinoma (dated by TCRdb to about 2021). Library creation used the immunoSEQ multiplex PCR assay. TCRdb re-hosts the immuneACCESS table, in-frame sequences only. Its copies lack some clones; in the studies checked, an unresolved V gene accounts for under half of them, and the cause for the rest is not known. This sample has about 4,500 clones in its table, and roughly nine tenths of those were observed once. The ten most abundant clones make up about 3% of the sample. Sequenced sample: FFPE invasive lung adenocarcinoma tissue. The cell subset or site label, as the study defines it: frankly invasive lung adenocarcinoma (ADC). Every receptor here comes from a person aged 45 to 59 with lung adenocarcinoma.

Only one count was recorded for this clone. The CDR3 protein is CASSRQGVNEQFF. The CDR3 DNA reads TGTGCCAGCAGCCGGCAGGGGGTCAATGAGCAGTTCTTC. The J gene is TRBJ2-1, the V gene TRBV2, with 7 bases fitting TRBD1. Germline V gives CDR1 SNHLY, CDR2 FYNNEI. V gave up 6 bases and J gave up 6 bases; unmatched junction bases: 5. The CDR3 contains 13 residues.

This chain links TRBV21-1 with TRBJ2-7; no DNA check was done on the table's D call, TRBD1. TRBV21-1 is termed a pseudogene. The CDR3 length is 15 residues. CDR3 nucleotides: TGTGCCAGCAGCCAGGGGGAGACGAGCTCCTACGAGCAGTACTTC. Its translation: CASSQGETSSYEQYF.

This chain joins TRBV4-3 and TRBJ1-4; 10 bases align to TRBD1. This CDR3 is built from 18 residues. The germline gives CDR1 LGHNA, CDR2 YSLEER. Losses at the gene ends were 4 bases for V and 0 bases for J; bases not matched to a gene: 8. The CDR3 DNA reads as TGCGCCAGCAGCCCGGGACAGGGGAGGTTCGCAACTAATGAAAAACTGTTTTTT. It encodes CASSPGQGRFATNEKLFF.

The chain uses TRBV4-2 and TRBJ2-2, with 7 bases lining up with TRBD1. CDR1 is LGHNA, CDR2 YNFKEQ, per germline. V trimming: 1 base; J trimming: 0 bases; junction bases outside the gene matches: 5. The CDR3 length is 17 residues. The CDR3 spells CASSQAKGASNTGELFF. As DNA, the CDR3 is TGTGCCAGCAGCCAAGCTAAGGGGGCTTCGAACACCGGGGAGCTGTTTTTT.

This clone appeared a few times. The CDR3 spells CASSLPTSYNEQFF. In nucleotides, the CDR3 is TGTGCCAGCAGCTTACCCACTTCCTACAATGAGCAGTTCTTC. The chain carries TRBV11-2 and TRBJ2-1; D is unresolved. Trimming took 2 bases from V and 1 from J, leaving 6 bases between them. Per the germline V gene, CDR1 is SGHAT and CDR2 is FQNNGV. This CDR3 contains 14 residues.

This chain connects TRBV30 to TRBJ2-5; TRBD1 is a possible D gene (6 bases). Trimming took off 5 bases at V and 6 bases at J, with 13 bases between the two ends. The CDR3 consists of 12 residues. CDR1 GTSNPN and CDR2 SVGIG come from the germline V gene (reference sequence). The CDR3 DNA reads as TGTGCCTGGTTCCGGGACAAAAAGACCCAGTACTTC. Translated, it gives CAWFRDKKTQYF.

This clone is a singleton in its sample. The CDR3 sequence is CASSSSGGHEKLFF. CDR3 in DNA: TGTGCCAGCTCGTCCTCAGGGGGTCATGAAAAACTGTTTTTT. This chain connects TRBV28 to TRBJ1-4; 7 bases are shared with TRBD1. The V segment lost 8 bases and the J segment 6 bases; nucleotides outside the gene matches: 9. From germline, CDR1 is MDHEN and CDR2 SYDVKM. CDR3 length equals 14 residues. The full variable domain, its missing parts supplied by reference TRBV28 and TRBJ1-4, is DVKVTQSSRYLVKRTGEKVFLECVQDMDHENMFWYRQDPGLGLRLIYFSYDVKMKEKGDIPEGYSVSREKKERFSLILESASTNQTSMYLCASSSSGGHEKLFFGSGTQLSVL.

The CDR3 reads CASSLEGLGEQYF. The CDR3 nucleotides read TGTGCCAGCAGCTTGGAGGGTTTAGGGGAGCAGTACTTC. The V call is TRBV5-4, the J call TRBJ2-7, with D hard to call. The CDR3 length is 13 residues. The ends were cut back, 0 bases at V and 7 bases at J, with 11 bases in the middle. Germline-derived CDR1 and CDR2 are SGHNT and YYREEE (reference sequence).

The rearrangement links TRBV7-9 to TRBJ1-1, with D possibly being TRBD1 (5 bases). The CDR3 runs to 13 residues. The V gene's germline CDR1 is SEHNR and CDR2 FQNEAQ (reference sequence). Trimming left V 5 bases short and J 6 bases short, with 13 bases between. CDR3 coding DNA: TGTGCCAGCAGCGGCCATGGGGCCCCTGAAGCTTTCTTT. Encoded protein: CASSGHGAPEAFF.

The chain links TRBV5-4 to TRBJ2-7; possibly TRBD1 or TRBD2 for D (5 bases each). Trimming cost V 5 bases and J 5 bases, with 14 bases left between them. CDR3 length: 13 amino acids. The germline V gene has CDR1 SGHNT and CDR2 YYREEE (reference sequence). The CDR3 is CASSPAGTHEQYF. The CDR3 DNA reads as TGTGCCAGCAGTCCTGCCGGGACCCACGAGCAGTACTTC. The variable domain in full, completed from reference TRBV5-4 and TRBJ2-7, reads ETGVTQSPTHLIKTRGQQVTLRCSSQSGHNTVSWYQQALGQGPQFIFQYYREEENGRGNFPPRFSGLQFPNYSSELNVNALELDDSALYLCASSPAGTHEQYFGPGTRLTVT.

The chain has TRBV28 and TRBJ1-2; 8 nucleotides align to TRBD1. Germline CDR1 MDHEN, CDR2 SYDVKM. V was pared by 6 bases and J by 1 base, with 10 bases of the junction left unmatched. The CDR3 runs to 16 residues. For the CDR3, the DNA is TGTGCCAGCAGGCCCCTAGGACAGGGAAATAACTATGGCTACACCTTC. It encodes CASRPLGQGNNYGYTF.

The genes are TRBV19 and TRBJ2-7, with D unresolved. Per the germline V gene, CDR1 is LNHDA and CDR2 is SQIVND (reference sequence). This CDR3 has 11 residues. V was shortened by 6 bases and J by 3 bases, with 6 bases between the two germline ends. This CDR3 is CASSRGYEQYF. Written as DNA, the CDR3 is TGTGCCAGTAGCCGAGGCTACGAGCAGTACTTC. Combining the CDR3 with reference TRBV19 and TRBJ2-7 gives the whole variable domain DGGITQSPKYLFRKEGQNVTLSCEQNLNHDAMYWYRQDPGQGLRLIYYSQIVNDFQKGDIAEGYSVSREKKESFPLTVTSAQKNPTAFYLCASSRGYEQYFGPGTRLTVT.

V is TRBV2 and J is TRBJ2-7; D not certain. The CDR3 covers 12 residues. V was cut by 8 bases and J by 3 bases, with 11 bases left in between. Germline values: CDR1 SNHLY, CDR2 FYNNEI. CDR3 nucleotides: TGTGCCAGCGGACGGCAGAACTACGAGCAGTACTTC. Protein: CASGRQNYEQYF. Full variable domain (rest looked up from reference TRBV2 and TRBJ2-7): EPEVTQTPSHQVTQMGQEVILRCVPISNHLYFYWYRQILGQKVEFLVSFYNNEISEKSEIFDDQFSVERPDGSNFTLKIRSTKLEDSAMYFCASGRQNYEQYFGPGTRLTVT.

The rearrangement uses TRBV6-1 and TRBJ2-5; D possibly corresponds to TRBD1 (5 bases). This CDR3 has 15 residues. Trimming shortened V by 4 bases and J by 2 bases, and 14 bases separated the two germline ends. The germline V gene has CDR1 MNHNS and CDR2 SASEGT. CDR3: CASSAQQETQETQYF. The CDR3 region has the DNA TGTGCCAGCAGTGCCCAACAGGAGACACAAGAGACCCAGTACTTC.

V gene TRBV30 combines with J gene TRBJ1-1, with TRBD1 identical over 10 bases. Germline-derived CDR1 and CDR2 are GTSNPN and SVGIG (reference sequence). Trimming removed 0 bases from V and 7 bases from J; junction bases left unmatched: 11. The CDR3 has 16 amino acids. The CDR3 sequence is CAWSVNVGQGKVEAFF. CDR3 bases: TGTGCCTGGAGTGTAAACGTGGGACAGGGGAAGGTTGAAGCTTTCTTT.

The CDR3 is CASSDLIERARREQYF. Written as DNA, the CDR3 is TGTGCCAGCAGTGATTTAATTGAGCGGGCGCGCCGGGAGCAGTACTTC. J is TRBJ2-7 and V is TRBV6-1; TRBD2 is a possible D gene (6 bases). V gave up 3 bases and J gave up 7 bases, with 22 bases separating them. Germline CDR1 and CDR2: MNHNS and SASEGT. The CDR3 covers 16 residues.

This chain uses TRBV5-6 with TRBJ2-5; 11 bases are a match to TRBD1. The V gene's germline CDR1 is SGHDT and CDR2 YYEEEE. CDR3 size: 14 residues. V was pared by 3 bases and J by 4 bases, with 2 bases of the junction left unmatched. This chain's CDR3 is CASSWGQGGETQYF. The CDR3 coding sequence is TGTGCCAGCAGCTGGGGACAGGGGGGAGAGACCCAGTACTTC.

The rearrangement joins TRBV5-1 to TRBJ1-1; a weak D match, TRBD1 (6 bases). V was clipped by 0 bases and J by 0 bases, with 12 bases between them. The CDR3 spans 16 residues. Germline V gives CDR1 SGHRS, CDR2 YFSETQ. The CDR3 DNA is TGCGCCAGCAGCTTGGGACACAGGGATTTGAACACTGAAGCTTTCTTT. Translating gives CASSLGHRDLNTEAFF.

V is TRBV10-1 and J is TRBJ2-2; no clear D gene. Per the germline V gene, CDR1 is WNHNN and CDR2 is SYGVQD (reference sequence). Trimming shortened V by 2 bases and J by 7 bases, and 8 bases separated the two germline ends. There are 13 residues in the CDR3. CDR3 sequence (DNA): TGCGCCAGCAGTGAGGACCCGAGCGGGGAGCTGTTTTTT. This codes for CASSEDPSGELFF.

Here the CDR3 reads CALTSGSLGKETQYF. CDR3 sequence (DNA): TGTGCCTTAACTAGCGGGAGTCTTGGGAAAGAGACCCAGTACTTC. The chain couples TRBV30 to TRBJ2-5; 11 nucleotides agree with TRBD2. CDR1 and CDR2 (germline): GTSNPN, SVGIG (reference sequence). This CDR3 is built from 15 residues. V shed 7 bases, J shed 3 bases, and the junction held 10 bases outside the gene matches.

This chain links TRBV7-3 with TRBJ1-1; 8 bases line up with TRBD1. CDR3 length equals 15 residues. In germline, CDR1 is SGHTA, CDR2 FQGTGA. V trimming: 5 bases; J trimming: 1 base; junction bases outside the gene matches: 6. CDR3 sequence (DNA): TGTGCCAGCAGCAAGGGGGGGACAGGGAACACTGAAGCTTTCTTT. This encodes CASSKGGTGNTEAFF.

The chain is built from TRBV18 and TRBJ1-2; D uncertain. The V gene lost 2 bases and the J gene lost 5 bases, with 18 bases spanning the gap. Germline loops: CDR1 KGHSH, CDR2 LQKENI. The CDR3 runs 16 residues. The DNA for the CDR3 is TGTGCCAGCTCACCATCAGCATCCCCAGGAGGGTATGGCTACACCTTC. It specifies CASSPSASPGGYGYTF.

The chain has TRBV9 and TRBJ1-5; D perhaps matches TRBD1 (6 bases). The CDR3 covers 15 residues. The germline V and J ends were trimmed by 4 bases and 4 bases, with 15 bases remaining between them. CDR1 and CDR2 (germline): SGDLS, YYNGEE. In DNA form, the CDR3 reads TGTGCCAGCAGCTCGGACGGTCAGGGGAATCAGCCCCAGCATTTT. Its protein product is CASSSDGQGNQPQHF.

V gene TRBV29-1 combines with J gene TRBJ2-7; the match to TRBD2 covers 7 bases. The CDR3 extends over 11 amino acids. V dropped 6 bases and J dropped 7; count of bases not matched to a gene: 6. Looked up from germline, CDR1 is SQVTM and CDR2 is ANQGSEA. The CDR3 DNA reads TGCAGCGTGGCGGGAGCGGGGGAGCAGTACTTC. It translates to CSVAGAGEQYF.

This rearrangement joins TRBV6-5 to TRBJ1-2, with 7 positions matching TRBD1. Germline V lookup: CDR1 MNHEY, CDR2 SVGAGI. V was clipped by 6 bases and J by 5 bases; unmatched bases: 6. This CDR3 has 13 residues. CDR3 in amino acids: CASRTGRYYGYTF. CDR3 DNA sequence: TGTGCCAGCAGGACAGGGAGATATTATGGCTACACCTTC.

V usage is TRBV7-8 and J usage is TRBJ1-5; no definite D call. The germline CDR1 and CDR2 sequences are SGHVS and FQNEAQ. V lost 0 bases and J 5 bases, leaving 14 bases between the germline ends. The CDR3 is 16 amino acids. The CDR3 sequence is CASSLAVDSPYQPQHF. CDR3 DNA sequence: TGTGCCAGCAGCTTAGCGGTCGATAGCCCCTATCAGCCCCAGCATTTT.